A single sample is the source of the 17 T cell receptor beta chains below, sequenced in a study of shared clonotypes between healthy human individuals. This table comes from immunoSEQ multiplex PCR, and its TCRdb copy is limited to in-frame clones, with some not included. The sample has over 1.4 million clones, approximately 97% seen once. Sequencing input: naive CD4+ T cells sorted from blood. Documented subset: CD45RA+ positively selected. The receptors derive from a man aged 25 to 40 in good health.

The CDR3 loop reads CASSPGVGAQDTEAFF. CDR3 bases: TGTGCCAGCAGCCCTGGTGTGGGGGCCCAGGACACTGAAGCTTTCTTT. The gene calls are TRBV6-6 and TRBJ1-1; tentatively, D is TRBD1 (6 bases). CDR3 length: 16 amino acids. V dropped 6 bases and J dropped 3 bases, with 20 bases sitting between them. Germline lookup yields CDR1 MNHNY and CDR2 SVGAGI (reference sequence).

The chain uses TRBV2 and TRBJ1-1; D unresolved. Germline loops: CDR1 SNHLY, CDR2 FYNNEI. V lost 4 bases and J 2 bases, leaving 11 bases between the germline ends. The CDR3 has 14 amino acids. The chain's CDR3 is CASSVHGPNTEAFF. CDR3 DNA: TGTGCCAGCAGTGTGCACGGCCCTAACACTGAAGCTTTCTTT. Based on the CDR3 plus reference TRBV2 and TRBJ1-1, the full variable domain is EPEVTQTPSHQVTQMGQEVILRCVPISNHLYFYWYRQILGQKVEFLVSFYNNEISEKSEIFDDQFSVERPDGSNFTLKIRSTKLEDSAMYFCASSVHGPNTEAFFGQGTRLTVV.

For this clone: The sample contains more than one DNA sequence encoding this CDR3. The chain uses TRBV2 and TRBJ2-7; 9 bases align to TRBD2. J gave up 4 bases and V 3 bases, and 4 bases lay outside the gene matches. Germline V gene lookup returns CDR1 SNHLY and CDR2 FYNNEI. This CDR3 has 14 amino acids. CDR3 in DNA: TGTGCCAGCAGTGAGCGGGAGGGCCTGTACGAGCAGTACTTC. Translation gives CASSEREGLYEQYF.

V usage is TRBV7-2 and J usage is TRBJ1-1, with 7 bases aligning to TRBD1. Unmatched junction bases numbered 11, after V lost 5 bases and J lost 2 bases. CDR1 and CDR2 (germline): SGHTA, FQGNSA. The CDR3 runs to 16 residues. Written as DNA, the CDR3 is TGTGCCAGCAGCCTAATGGGGGCAGGGGGAAACACTGAAGCTTTCTTT. Translated, it gives CASSLMGAGGNTEAFF.

The genes are TRBV9 and TRBJ2-7; D not certain. The germline gives CDR1 SGDLS, CDR2 YYNGEE. Trimming removed 8 bases at V and 0 bases at J, with 15 bases between. The CDR3 is made up of 14 amino acids. The CDR3 DNA is TGTGCCAGTTCCCTCCGGCCCCTCTCCTACGAGCAGTACTTC. Translated: CASSLRPLSYEQYF.

This clone was picked up one time. The V and J genes are TRBV19 and TRBJ2-7, with D perhaps matching TRBD1 or TRBD2 (5 bases each). Germline CDR1 reads LNHDA; CDR2 reads SQIVND (reference sequence). The CDR3 totals 15 residues. Deletions cut 5 bases from V and 0 bases from J, with 14 bases between. DNA of the CDR3: TGTGCCAGTAGTGCCCCAGGGAGCTTCTCCTACGAGCAGTACTTC. Translation gives CASSAPGSFSYEQYF.

This rearrangement joins TRBV7-6 to TRBJ2-5, with a possible D match to TRBD2 (5 bases). The V gene lost 2 bases and the J gene lost 5 bases, with 12 bases spanning the gap. Germline CDR1 is SGHVS and CDR2 is FNYEAQ. The CDR3 runs 14 residues. In nucleotides, the CDR3 is TGTGCCAGCAGCTTACCGAGGGTGGGGGAGACCCAGTACTTC. It encodes CASSLPRVGETQYF. Full variable domain (rest looked up from reference TRBV7-6 and TRBJ2-5): GAGVSQSPRYKVTKRGQDVALRCDPISGHVSLYWYRQALGQGPEFLTYFNYEAQQDKSGLPNDRFSAERPEGSISTLTIQRTEQRDSAMYRCASSLPRVGETQYFGPGTRLLVL.

The V gene is TRBV28, the J gene TRBJ1-4, with D possibly matching TRBD1 (6 bases). Trimming removed 3 bases from V and 4 bases from J, with 9 bases in between. The CDR3 spans 14 residues. CDR1 is MDHEN and CDR2 is SYDVKM in the germline V gene. Written as DNA, the CDR3 is TGTGCCAGCAGTTTGGACAGAGATAATGAAAAACTGTTTTTT. This encodes CASSLDRDNEKLFF.

The gene calls are TRBV7-2 and TRBJ2-2, with unresolved D. Germline values: CDR1 SGHTA, CDR2 FQGNSA. The CDR3 consists of 14 residues. V was cut by 5 bases and J by 0 bases, with 7 bases left in between. DNA for the CDR3: TGTGCCAGCAGCCCACAGCCGAACACCGGGGAGCTGTTTTTT. Translated, it gives CASSPQPNTGELFF.

The chain's CDR3 is CASSLGVTYEQYF. CDR3 in DNA: TGTGCCAGCAGTTTAGGGGTTACCTACGAGCAGTACTTC. This sequence joins TRBV27 and TRBJ2-7; D unclear. Trimming stripped 2 bases from V and 2 bases from J, with 7 bases between. Germline lookup yields CDR1 MNHEY and CDR2 SMNVEV (reference sequence). This CDR3 has 13 amino acids.

The chain has TRBV19 and TRBJ1-4; the D is unclear. Germline V gene data show CDR1 as LNHDA and CDR2 as SQIVND (reference sequence). V was cut by 3 bases and J by 6 bases, with 2 bases left in between. CDR3 size: 11 residues. The CDR3 region has the DNA TGTGCCAGTAGTATTTATGAAAAACTGTTTTTT. It yields the protein CASSIYEKLFF.

V is TRBV5-4 and J is TRBJ2-7; no firm D call. CDR1 and CDR2 (germline): SGHNT, YYREEE (reference sequence). CDR3 length: 12 residues. Deletions cut 4 bases from V and 0 bases from J, with 5 bases between. The DNA for the CDR3 is TGTGCCAGCAGCGGCCCCTCCTACGAGCAGTACTTC. It encodes CASSGPSYEQYF.

The CDR3 here is CASSPRTSGMRYEQYF. DNA for the CDR3: TGTGCCAGCAGCCCCAGGACTAGCGGGATGAGATACGAGCAGTACTTC. The rearrangement joins TRBV7-2 to TRBJ2-7; 12 bases align to TRBD2. Germline trimming cut 5 bases from V and 4 bases from J; bases unmatched to any gene: 9. CDR3 size: 16 residues. The V gene's germline CDR1 is SGHTA and CDR2 FQGNSA.

The V gene is TRBV5-1, the J gene TRBJ2-7; 9 bases align to TRBD1. The CDR3 extends over 15 amino acids. Germline V gene lookup returns CDR1 SGHRS and CDR2 YFSETQ. V lost 2 bases, J lost 5 bases, and 8 bases stayed unmatched. In DNA, the CDR3 is TGCGCCAGCAGCTTACAGGGGGCGCGGTCGGACGAGCAGTACTTC. Its protein is CASSLQGARSDEQYF.

This clone was counted a single time. The chain combines TRBV5-1 with TRBJ2-5; weak D call: TRBD2 (5 bases). Trimming removed 3 bases at V and 3 bases at J, with 18 bases between. The CDR3 loop spans 16 amino acids. Germline-derived CDR1 and CDR2 are SGHRS and YFSETQ. The CDR3 DNA sequence: TGCGCCAGCAGCTATGGGCTCCGGGATGGAGAAGAGACCCAGTACTTC. Its protein is CASSYGLRDGEETQYF.

The chain couples TRBV11-2 to TRBJ2-2; no reliable D call. CDR3 size: 14 residues. Trimming cost V 2 bases and J 4 bases, with 8 bases left between them. Germline V gives CDR1 SGHAT, CDR2 FQNNGV. CDR3 region: CASSLFRSTGELFF. The CDR3 bases are TGTGCCAGCAGCTTATTTAGGAGCACCGGGGAGCTGTTTTTT. Drawing the rest from reference TRBV11-2 and TRBJ2-2, the complete variable domain is EAGVAQSPRYKIIEKRQSVAFWCNPISGHATLYWYQQILGQGPKLLIQFQNNGVVDDSQLPKDRFSAERLKGVDSTLKIQPAKLEDSAVYLCASSLFRSTGELFFGEGSRLTVL.

The rearrangement links TRBV6-6 to TRBJ2-3; D remains ambiguous. With 2 bases removed from V and 2 bases from J, the gap between germline ends came to 11 bases. Germline loops: CDR1 MNHNY, CDR2 SVGAGI (reference sequence). This CDR3 is 15 amino acids long. The CDR3 sequence: CASSYRKEYTDTQYF. The CDR3, as DNA: TGTGCCAGCAGTTACCGGAAGGAGTACACAGATACGCAGTATTTT.